These T cell receptor beta chains were read from a single sample in a study of T cells after yellow fever vaccination. Using its own MiXCR run on the 5' RACE reads, TCRdb lists one record per CDR3 protein. The profile shows approximately 150,000 distinct CDR3 sequences, 6.2% of them singletons. The source material was CD4+ T cells sorted from PBMCs, sampled on the day of the first yellow fever vaccination. The receptors were sampled from a young man who received the YFV17D yellow fever vaccine. The CDR3 runs from the conserved cysteine through the conserved F or W. Each record gives: V gene, D gene, clone size, J gene, CDR3 DNA, CDR3 protein. A D gene is named only where the DNA matches it firmly. Clone sizes are given selectively: once, few, many, or a class where the clone is expanded.

>TRBV6-2/TRBV6-3|TRBD1|many|TRBJ1-1
TGTGCCAGCCAAACAGGGGGAGGTGAAGCTTTCTTT
CASQTGGGEAFF
>TRBV24-1|NA|NA|TRBJ2-3
TGTGCCACCAGTGATCCCGCGGACAGGAGGGTGGATACGCAGTATTTT
CATSDPADRRVDTQYF
>TRBV5-5|TRBD2|many|TRBJ2-1
TGTGCCAGCAGCCTCTTACTAGCGGGTGAGCAGTTCTTC
CASSLLLAGEQFF
>TRBV12-3/TRBV12-4|NA|many|TRBJ2-7
TGTGCCAGCAGTTTAGGCAGGCGGTACGAGCAGTACTTC
CASSLGRRYEQYF
>TRBV10-2|TRBD1|NA|TRBJ1-3
TGCGCCAGCAGAGACCTGACAGGGGCCATCTCTGGAAACACCATATATTTT
CASRDLTGAISGNTIYF
>TRBV4-3|TRBD2|many|TRBJ2-7
TGCGCCAGCAGCCAAGCGGCTAGCGGGAACCTACAGCAGTACTTC
CASSQAASGNLQQYF
>TRBV11-2|TRBD1|many|TRBJ1-4
TGTGCCAGCAGCTTAGAAGAGGGGGCAGGGCATCGTGAAAAACTGTTTTTT
CASSLEEGAGHREKLFF
>TRBV7-2|TRBD2|many|TRBJ2-5
TGTGCCAGCAGCTTAGGGGGACTAGGGGGGGAGACCCAGTACTTC
CASSLGGLGGETQYF
>TRBV6-1|NA|many|TRBJ1-4
TGTGCCAGCAGCGCCGCGGGAACAGCAATTCATGAAAAACTGTTTTTT
CASSAAGTAIHEKLFF
>TRBV7-9|NA|many|TRBJ1-5
TGTGCCAGCAGCTTAGGATCGGGGCGCAATCAGCCCCAGCATTTT
CASSLGSGRNQPQHF
>TRBV27|TRBD1|NA|TRBJ2-7
TGTGCCAGCAGTCCCCGACAGGGGATTTCCTACGAGCAGTACTTC
CASSPRQGISYEQYF
>TRBV7-2|TRBD1|NA|TRBJ2-1
TGTGCCAGCAGCCCTTCCCTCGGTTTCGGGACAGGCAATGAGCAGTTCTTC
CASSPSLGFGTGNEQFF
>TRBV7-2|NA|many|TRBJ1-2
TGTGCCAGCAGCTTAAGGGGGGCGGGCGTGGGCTATGGCTACACCTTC
CASSLRGAGVGYGYTF
>TRBV4-1|TRBD2|NA|TRBJ2-1
TGCGCCAGCAGCCAAGCGCGAGCGGGGCTGATTTACAATGAGCAGTTCTTC
CASSQARAGLIYNEQFF
>TRBV2|NA|many|TRBJ2-4
TGTGCCAGCAGTGCCCCGGGAAAAACGATTCAGTACTTC
CASSAPGKTIQYF
>TRBV10-3|NA|many|TRBJ1-2
TGTGCCATCAGCCGAGAGGTTGGATATGGCTACACCTTC
CAISREVGYGYTF
>TRBV11-2|NA|NA|TRBJ2-5
TGTGCCAGCAGCTTCCAGGGAGGGGGCATTAAAGAGACCCAGTACTTC
CASSFQGGGIKETQYF
>TRBV12-3/TRBV12-4|NA|many|TRBJ2-5
TGTGCCAGCAGTTTAGCTGGGACTCAAGACCAGTACTTC
CASSLAGTQDQYF
>TRBV5-1|NA|NA|TRBJ2-1
TGCGCCAGCAGCGACCAGGGCCTCGGGTACAATGAGCAGTTCTTC
CASSDQGLGYNEQFF
>TRBV19|TRBD1|NA|TRBJ1-4
TGTGCCAGTAGCCTACAGGGGATGACTAATGAAAAACTGTTTTTT
CASSLQGMTNEKLFF
>TRBV5-1|NA|NA|TRBJ2-3
TGCGCCAGCAGCTACGCCCTTGGGAGGAGGGCCCAAGATACGCAGTATTTT
CASSYALGRRAQDTQYF
>TRBV12-3/TRBV12-4|NA|many|TRBJ1-4
TGTGCCAGCAGCTGGCGGGACCCGGGGGGGGAAAAACTGTTTTTT
CASSWRDPGGEKLFF
>TRBV6-1|NA|NA|TRBJ1-2
TGTGCCAGCAGCAGGGGTGGCGGGAGCTATGGCTACACCTTC
CASSRGGGSYGYTF
>TRBV5-1|TRBD2|many|TRBJ2-5
TGCGCCAGCAGCTTGCAGACTAGCGGGGAGACCCAGTACTTC
CASSLQTSGETQYF
>TRBV10-3|NA|few|TRBJ1-1
TGTGCCATCAGGAGGGTGTCGGGTACAGACACTGAAGCTTTCTTT
CAIRRVSGTDTEAFF
>TRBV18|TRBD2|NA|TRBJ2-5
TGTGCCAGCTCACCTGGGACTAGCGGTTCGGGAGAGACCCAGTACTTC
CASSPGTSGSGETQYF
>TRBV4-3|NA|NA|TRBJ1-6
TGCGCCAGCAGCCAAGGCCTTAACGATTCACCCCTCCACTTT
CASSQGLNDSPLHF
>TRBV9|NA|many|TRBJ1-2
TGTGCCAGCAGCTCTCGGTCTGGCGGCTACACCTTC
CASSSRSGGYTF
>TRBV5-1|TRBD1|many|TRBJ1-1
TGCGCCAGCAGCTTGAGTCAGGGGGCCACTGAAGCTTTCTTT
CASSLSQGATEAFF
>TRBV12-3/TRBV12-4|TRBD1|many|TRBJ1-6
TGTGCCAGCAGCGACAGGGCGAACTCACCCCTCCACTTT
CASSDRANSPLHF
>TRBV7-3|NA|many|TRBJ2-2
TGTGCCAGCAGCTTAGGGGTCGGCACCGGGGAGCTGTTTTTT
CASSLGVGTGELFF
>TRBV7-2|TRBD1|many|TRBJ2-7
TGTGCCAGCAGCTCGACAGGGTTCTACGAGCAGTACTTC
CASSSTGFYEQYF
>TRBV5-1|NA|few|TRBJ2-7
TGCGCCAGCAGCGGTGGGGGGTCGACCCTTTCCTACGAGCAGTACTTC
CASSGGGSTLSYEQYF
>TRBV5-1|NA|many|TRBJ2-2
TGCGCCAGCAGCTTAAGAGACACCGGGGAGCTGTTTTTT
CASSLRDTGELFF
>TRBV6-1|NA|few|TRBJ1-5
TGTGCCAGTACAGGGCTTAGAAGGCCCCAGCATTTT
CASTGLRRPQHF
>TRBV20-1|NA|many|TRBJ2-5
TGCAGTGCCGTGGGACCGGGGTTTACGACCCAGTACTTC
CSAVGPGFTTQYF
>TRBV9|NA|many|TRBJ2-3
TGTGCCAGCAGCGTAGCGCCCGCAGATACGCAGTATTTT
CASSVAPADTQYF
>TRBV15|TRBD1|NA|TRBJ1-1
TGTGCCACCAGCAGAGGTTGGGGCCTCGAGCGGGACAGGGTTGGAGCTTTCTTT
CATSRGWGLERDRVGAFF
>TRBV5-6|TRBD2|few|TRBJ2-4
TGTGCCAGCAGCACCCGGGGGGGCCCCCAGGTTGGGTACTTC
CASSTRGGPQVGYF
>TRBV18|TRBD1|NA|TRBJ2-1
TGTGCCAGCTCACCAGGCGGACAGGGTGGCAATGAGCAGTTCTTC
CASSPGGQGGNEQFF
>TRBV5-5|NA|many|TRBJ2-1
TGTGCCAGCAGATGGACTCTTACTTTAAATGAGCAGTTCTTC
CASRWTLTLNEQFF